This T cell receptor (beta chain) was documented in a study of graft-versus-host responses after intestinal transplantation (dated by TCRdb to about 2021). In terms of the full investigation: Multivisceral, liver-intestinal, or isolated intestinal transplants were received by the recipients. Rather than going through the commercial service, samples from a few later patients were sequenced in-house on an Illumina MiSeq and processed with MiXCR. Alloreactive clones were identified by sequencing pre-transplant mixed lymphocyte reaction products and comparing them with unstimulated pre-transplant donor and recipient T cells. A peak of at least 4% donor T cells among recipient peripheral blood mononuclear cells was the definition used for donor T cell macrochimerism. Every recipient was given anti-thymocyte globulin induction, followed by around three years of maintenance tacrolimus and steroids. After intestinal transplantation, graft-versus-host and host-versus-graft alloreactive T cell clones were followed in the graft, circulation and bone marrow using bulk TCR-beta CDR3 sequencing. The cohort enrolled around 25 intestinal transplant recipients including one retransplant, and a few patients lacking pretransplant specimens were excluded.

Libraries were prepared through the immunoSEQ multiplex PCR assay. Adaptive Biotechnologies carried out high-throughput TCR-beta CDR3 sequencing of genomic DNA for most patients. As for how the authors treated the data: TCR sequencing data were retrieved from Adaptive's ImmunoSEQ software for 15 to 20 patients, whereas three other patients were processed with MiXCR and VDJtools. CDR3 nucleotide sequences shared between donor and recipient were removed because the origin of such sequences could not be assigned. To count as alloreactive, a clone needed at least 2-fold expansion over unstimulated cells and a minimum CFSE-low frequency of 0.002% (template counts) or 0.001% (read counts). A clone was considered mappable if detected in the sequenced pre-transplant spleen, lymph node, or MLR CFSE-low populations of the donor or recipient. The cumulative frequency of alloreactive clones was calculated as a percentage of all sequences, weighted by copy number. Imported from immuneACCESS, the table was reduced by TCRdb to in-frame sequences with V and J called. These copies leave out some clones; in studies compared against another copy, an unresolved V gene accounts for under half, and the cause of the remainder is not known. For V, J and clone size, that table is used; D and trimming come from the DNA. The sample profile shows roughly 11,000 clones; about 80% of them were found once. 30% to 40% of the sample comes from the top ten.

In the first month after transplant, blood samples were collected up to 4 times, and after that at least monthly when available. Via the germline V gene, CDR1 is SGHAT and CDR2 FQNNGV. The CDR3 goes from the cysteine to the phenylalanine over 15 residues. Of all the DNA, just the CDR3 is kept, 45 bases in frame from base 1. Regarding this clone: Its binding antigen is unknown. No qualities accompany the bases; no much larger clone lies one base away.

Points the paper makes about the study in general: Conclusions were limited by the relatively low number and heterogeneity of intestinal transplant patients. Early after transplant, declines in HvG clones were associated with peak levels of circulating GvH clones. GvH clones turned up in recipient bone marrow, with some appearing earlier in ileal mucosa or blood, a pattern consistent with an intestinal mucosal origin. In the allografts of patients with donor T cell macrochimerism, GvH to HvG T cell clonal ratios were high.

Sample: PBMCs, taken 494 days after intestinal transplant. Recombination joined TRBV11-2 with TRBJ2-5; 8 bases in between match TRBD2. TRBJ2-7 matches the DNA end more closely, so the J call is doubtful. The source is a human patient who received an intestinal transplant, so some T cells may come from the graft donor. The CDR3 in this case is CASSYSGTSKVEQYF. The nucleotide sequence is given as TGTGCCAGCAGCTATTCCGGGACTAGTAAGGTCGAGCAGTACTTC.